What follows are 4 T cell receptor beta chains derived from one specimen sequenced in a study of blood T cell repertoires in COVID-19. The assay was immunoSEQ multiplex PCR, and TCRdb's table has in-frame clones only and misses some. The top ten hold roughly 16% of the sample, which has about 220,000 clones, 90% seen once. The material sequenced was PBMCs or T cells enriched from blood (not recorded which). The receptors stem from a man aged 25 to 40 who had been exposed to COVID-19.

This clone occurred a few times. This chain connects TRBV6-5 to TRBJ1-4, with 11 bases lining up with TRBD1. V lost 6 bases, J lost 7 bases, and 4 bases stayed unmatched. This CDR3 has 14 residues. Germline lookup yields CDR1 MNHEY and CDR2 SVGAGI. The CDR3 region has the DNA TGTGCCAGCAGCCCCGGGACAGGGGGTGAAAAACTGTTTTTT. It yields the protein CASSPGTGGEKLFF.

The chain couples TRBV4-2 to TRBJ2-5, with 10 bases matching TRBD2. The CDR3 loop spans 16 amino acids. Trimming cost V 0 bases and J 3 bases; bases outside gene matches: 4. Germline loops: CDR1 LGHNA, CDR2 YNFKEQ. This CDR3 is CASSQEGLAGEETQYF. CDR3 nucleotides: TGTGCCAGCAGCCAAGAGGGCCTAGCGGGGGAAGAGACCCAGTACTTC.

V usage is TRBV2 and J usage is TRBJ1-1; 8 bases match TRBD1. The CDR3 consists of 14 residues. Germline CDR1 reads SNHLY; CDR2 reads FYNNEI. With V trimmed by 5 bases and J by 2 bases, 4 bases remained unmatched. The CDR3 here is CASSWTGPNTEAFF. The DNA for the CDR3 is TGTGCCAGCAGTTGGACAGGGCCTAACACTGAAGCTTTCTTT.

The chain is built from TRBV29-1 and TRBJ2-7; D is possibly TRBD1 (5 bases). The CDR3 covers 16 residues. Trimming took off 5 bases at V and 1 base at J, with 21 bases between the two ends. The germline gives CDR1 SQVTM, CDR2 ANQGSEA. CDR3 sequence: CSVLGPRADPSYEQYF. In DNA form, the CDR3 reads TGCAGCGTTTTAGGCCCCAGGGCAGACCCTTCCTACGAGCAGTACTTC.